One and the same sample provided the 20 T cell receptor beta chains below, sequenced in a study of a mutant IDH1 vaccine in newly diagnosed glioma. Time point defined: week 11, during vaccination. Doses of 300 ug of mutant IDH1 20-mer peptide were given with topical imiquimod. Antigen specificity for these receptors is unknown. Profiling relied on immunoSEQ multiplex PCR, and the TCRdb table lists in-frame clones only, not all of them. The sample lists about 32,000 clones, under 80% seen once, with about 24% in the top ten. The material sequenced was PBMCs, taken from a glioma patient whose treatment included an IDH1 peptide vaccine. The receptors stem from a young man with glioma.

The sample holds one count of this clone. This chain connects TRBV6-1 to TRBJ1-1, with D hard to call. The CDR3 is 13 amino acids. Trimming took 2 bases from V and 4 from J, leaving 8 bases between them. Germline V gene lookup returns CDR1 MNHNS and CDR2 SASEGT. As DNA, the CDR3 is TGTGCCAGCAGTGAACGACCGGGCACTGAAGCTTTCTTT. Amino acid sequence: CASSERPGTEAFF.

V gene TRBV7-6 combines with J gene TRBJ1-1; 8 nucleotides line up with TRBD1. The germline CDR1 and CDR2 sequences are SGHVS and FNYEAQ. This CDR3 is 15 amino acids long. The J segment lost 4 bases and the V segment lost 4 bases, leaving 8 bases of the junction unmatched. CDR3 nucleotides: TGTGCCAGCAGCTGGGACAGGCCCTGTGGCACTGAAGCTTTCTTT. This codes for CASSWDRPCGTEAFF.

This clone appeared a few times. This chain uses TRBV5-4 with TRBJ2-2, with D tentatively TRBD2 (6 bases). The CDR3 length is 15 residues. The germline V and J ends were trimmed by 4 bases and 4 bases, with 14 bases remaining between them. CDR1 SGHNT and CDR2 YYREEE come from the germline V gene (reference sequence). The CDR3 reads CASSPGGRVTGELFF. CDR3 sequence (DNA): TGTGCCAGCAGCCCCGGGGGTAGGGTCACCGGGGAGCTGTTTTTT.

The chain combines TRBV9 with TRBJ2-3, with TRBD1 matching 10 bases. Germline V gene lookup returns CDR1 SGDLS and CDR2 YYNGEE. The ends lost 4 bases at V and 6 bases at J; junction bases unmatched: 5. The CDR3 runs 14 residues. CDR3 protein: CASSPGQGRDTQYF. The CDR3 region has the DNA TGTGCCAGCAGCCCGGGACAGGGGAGGGATACGCAGTATTTT.

The chain uses TRBV28 and TRBJ1-1; D unresolved. V lost 3 bases and J 4 bases, leaving 9 bases between the germline ends. CDR1 and CDR2 from the germline V gene are MDHEN and SYDVKM. CDR3 length: 13 amino acids. The CDR3 region has the DNA TGTGCCAGCAGTTTGACGGTGGGCACTGAAGCTTTCTTT. This translates into CASSLTVGTEAFF.

The chain joins TRBV2 to TRBJ1-1; 8 bases are shared with TRBD1. The CDR3 length is 14 residues. Germline V gene sequence: CDR1 SNHLY, CDR2 FYNNEI. Losses at the gene ends were 6 bases for V and 2 bases for J; bases not matched to a gene: 5. CDR3 region: CASSLTGENTEAFF. DNA of the CDR3: TGTGCCAGCAGCTTGACAGGGGAAAACACTGAAGCTTTCTTT.

The chain links TRBV7-9 to TRBJ1-1; D is perhaps TRBD1 (5 bases). Germline CDR1 reads SEHNR; CDR2 reads FQNEAQ (reference sequence). Trimming pared 6 bases from V and 5 bases from J, leaving 16 bases between. This CDR3 is built from 14 residues. In nucleotides, the CDR3 is TGTGCCAGCAGACCCGGGGGGGGTGGGACTGAAGCTTTCTTT. Its translation: CASRPGGGGTEAFF.

The CDR3 sequence: CASSIWGGTAESTDTQYF. The CDR3 DNA sequence: TGTGCCAGTAGTATATGGGGGGGCACAGCGGAGAGCACAGATACGCAGTATTTT. The gene calls are TRBV19 and TRBJ2-3, with D perhaps matching TRBD2 (7 bases). Trimming removed 2 bases at V and 0 bases at J, with 18 bases between. CDR3 length: 18 amino acids. Per germline, CDR1 LNHDA and CDR2 SQIVND (reference sequence). Together with reference TRBV19 and TRBJ2-3, the CDR3 gives the full variable domain: DGGITQSPKYLFRKEGQNVTLSCEQNLNHDAMYWYRQDPGQGLRLIYYSQIVNDFQKGDIAEGYSVSREKKESFPLTVTSAQKNPTAFYLCASSIWGGTAESTDTQYFGPGTRLTVL.

This chain connects TRBV30 to TRBJ2-7, with D perhaps matching TRBD1 (5 bases). The CDR3 spans 12 residues. The germline V gene has CDR1 GTSNPN and CDR2 SVGIG (reference sequence). Trimming took 2 bases from V and 5 from J, leaving 10 bases between them. The CDR3: CAWSNQGNEQYF. DNA for the CDR3: TGTGCCTGGAGTAATCAGGGTAACGAGCAGTACTTC.

This clone was seen just once. CDR3 loop: CASRPGLSGANVLTF. As DNA, the CDR3 is TGTGCCAGCAGACCCGGACTTTCTGGGGCCAACGTCCTGACTTTC. The V and J genes are TRBV6-5 and TRBJ2-6, with a possible D match to TRBD2 (5 bases). V gave up 6 bases and J gave up 1 base, with 10 bases separating them. Germline CDR1 reads MNHEY; CDR2 reads SVGAGI. The CDR3 is 15 amino acids.

The rearrangement joins TRBV6-1 to TRBJ2-6; D may correspond to TRBD1 or TRBD2 (6 bases each). Germline V gives CDR1 MNHNS, CDR2 SASEGT. Trimming cost V 4 bases and J 0 bases, with 10 bases left between them. The length of the CDR3 is 16 residues. The chain's CDR3 is CASSGTGASGANVLTF. CDR3 sequence (DNA): TGTGCCAGCAGTGGGACGGGGGCCTCTGGGGCCAACGTCCTGACTTTC.

CDR3: CSVDGTGYGYTF. CDR3 in DNA: TGCAGCGTCGACGGGACAGGCTATGGCTACACCTTC. The V and J genes are TRBV29-1 and TRBJ1-2; 8 nucleotides match TRBD1. The germline gives CDR1 SQVTM, CDR2 ANQGSEA. The CDR3 contains 12 residues. Trimming at V came to 6 bases and at J to 4 bases, leaving 4 bases not matched to a gene.

The chain combines TRBV2 with TRBJ2-7, with 7 bases matching TRBD1. Germline CDR1 reads SNHLY; CDR2 reads FYNNEI. With 6 bases clipped from V and 3 bases from J, the junction kept 8 bases outside the gene matches. There are 14 residues in the CDR3. The chain's CDR3 is CASRGQSLSYEQYF. The CDR3 DNA sequence: TGTGCCAGCAGGGGACAGTCTTTAAGCTACGAGCAGTACTTC.

The chain recombines TRBV11-2 with TRBJ2-7; no definite D call. The CDR3 runs 13 residues. V dropped 5 bases and J dropped 2 bases, with 10 bases sitting between them. Germline CDR1 and CDR2: SGHAT and FQNNGV. The chain's CDR3 is CASSLASTYEQYF. In nucleotides, the CDR3 is TGTGCCAGCAGCCTCGCCTCAACCTACGAGCAGTACTTC.

J is TRBJ1-1 and V is TRBV7-6, with D uncertain. Germline CDR1 is SGHVS and CDR2 is FNYEAQ. The ends were cut back, 2 bases at V and 7 bases at J, with 17 bases in the middle. This CDR3 comprises 15 residues. CDR3: CASSLRPEREDEAFF. Here the CDR3 DNA reads TGTGCCAGCAGCTTAAGGCCCGAACGGGAGGATGAAGCTTTCTTT.

V is TRBV4-1 and J is TRBJ2-7, with 15 bases aligning to TRBD2. V dropped 6 bases and J dropped 3; count of bases not matched to a gene: 9. The CDR3 extends over 17 amino acids. The germline V gene has CDR1 MGHRA and CDR2 YSYEKL. The CDR3 DNA is TGCGCCAGCAGTCCGGGACTAGCGGGAGGTCGGAACTACGAGCAGTACTTC. Translation gives CASSPGLAGGRNYEQYF.

Here the CDR3 reads CASTLTLGAREQYF. Here the CDR3 DNA reads TGTGCCAGCACCTTGACCCTTGGGGCGAGAGAGCAGTACTTC. The rearrangement uses TRBV6-5 and TRBJ2-7; perhaps TRBD1 as D (5 bases). Germline CDR1 is MNHEY and CDR2 is SVGAGI. The CDR3 has 14 amino acids. Deletions cut 7 bases from V and 7 bases from J, with 20 bases between.

V usage is TRBV2 and J usage is TRBJ2-5, with D perhaps TRBD2 (5 bases). Trimming took 8 bases from V and 4 from J, leaving 20 bases between them. From germline, CDR1 is SNHLY and CDR2 FYNNEI. The CDR3 sequence is 15 residues long. This chain's CDR3 is CASAWGASNGETQYF. In nucleotides, the CDR3 is TGTGCCAGCGCATGGGGAGCTTCTAATGGAGAGACCCAGTACTTC.

The J gene is TRBJ1-1, the V gene TRBV6-5, with 7 bases fitting TRBD1. The trim removed 4 bases at V and 10 bases at J, leaving 9 bases unmatched. Germline CDR1 and CDR2: MNHEY and SVGAGI. This CDR3 is built from 13 residues. The CDR3 protein is CASSSQGGIRAFF. CDR3 bases: TGTGCCAGCAGTTCGCAAGGGGGCATAAGAGCTTTCTTT.

This clone was observed a handful of times. The chain has TRBV4-2 and TRBJ2-3; no definite D call. Germline V CDR1 and CDR2: LGHNA, YNFKEQ. This CDR3 is 14 amino acids long. The germline V and J ends were trimmed by 3 bases and 0 bases, with 7 bases remaining between them. The CDR3: CASSHPESTDTQYF. The CDR3 nucleotides are TGTGCCAGCAGCCATCCAGAGAGCACAGATACGCAGTATTTT.